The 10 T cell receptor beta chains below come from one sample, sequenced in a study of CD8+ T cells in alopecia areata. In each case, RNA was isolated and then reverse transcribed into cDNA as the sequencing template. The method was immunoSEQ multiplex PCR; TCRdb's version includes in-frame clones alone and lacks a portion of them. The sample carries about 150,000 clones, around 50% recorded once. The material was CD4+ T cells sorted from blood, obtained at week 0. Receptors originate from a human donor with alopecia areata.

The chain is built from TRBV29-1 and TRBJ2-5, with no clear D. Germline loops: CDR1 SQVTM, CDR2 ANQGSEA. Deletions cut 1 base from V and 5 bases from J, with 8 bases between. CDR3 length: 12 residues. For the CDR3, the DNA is TGCAGCGTTGAAGGCCAGGAGGAGACCCAGTACTTC. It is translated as CSVEGQEETQYF.

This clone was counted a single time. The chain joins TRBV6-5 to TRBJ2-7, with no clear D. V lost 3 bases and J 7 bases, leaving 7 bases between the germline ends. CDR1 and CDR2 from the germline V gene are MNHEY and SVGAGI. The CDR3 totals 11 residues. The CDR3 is CASSYSREQYF. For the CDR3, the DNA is TGTGCCAGCAGTTATTCGAGGGAGCAGTACTTC.

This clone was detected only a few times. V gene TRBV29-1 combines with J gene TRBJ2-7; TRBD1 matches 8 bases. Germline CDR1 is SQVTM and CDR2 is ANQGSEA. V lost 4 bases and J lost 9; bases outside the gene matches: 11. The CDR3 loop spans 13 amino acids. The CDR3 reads CSVGPLTGDVQYF. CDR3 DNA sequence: TGCAGCGTTGGCCCCCTGACAGGGGACGTGCAGTACTTC.

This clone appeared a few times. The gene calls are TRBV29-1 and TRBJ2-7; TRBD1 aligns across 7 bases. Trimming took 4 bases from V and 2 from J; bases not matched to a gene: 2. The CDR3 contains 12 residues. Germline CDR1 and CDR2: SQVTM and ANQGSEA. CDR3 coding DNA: TGCAGCGTTGCTCAGGGGGCCTACGAGCAGTACTTC. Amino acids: CSVAQGAYEQYF.

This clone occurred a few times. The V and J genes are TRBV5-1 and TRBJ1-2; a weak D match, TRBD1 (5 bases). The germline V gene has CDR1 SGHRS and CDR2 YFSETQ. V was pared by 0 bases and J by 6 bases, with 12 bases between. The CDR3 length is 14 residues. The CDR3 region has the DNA TGCGCCAGCAGCTTGGTTCCAGGGTCCAATGGCTACACCTTC. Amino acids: CASSLVPGSNGYTF.

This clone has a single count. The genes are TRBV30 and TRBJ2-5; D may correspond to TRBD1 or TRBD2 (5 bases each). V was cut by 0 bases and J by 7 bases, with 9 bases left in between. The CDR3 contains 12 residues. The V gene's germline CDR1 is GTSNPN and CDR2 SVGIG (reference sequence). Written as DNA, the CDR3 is TGTGCCTGGAGTGTGTGGGACGGGACCCAGTACTTC. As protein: CAWSVWDGTQYF.

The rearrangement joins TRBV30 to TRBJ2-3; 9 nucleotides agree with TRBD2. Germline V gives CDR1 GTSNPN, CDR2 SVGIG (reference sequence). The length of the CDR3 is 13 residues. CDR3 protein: CAHSGGSTDTQYF. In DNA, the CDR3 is TGTGCTCACAGCGGGGGGAGCACAGATACGCAGTATTTT.

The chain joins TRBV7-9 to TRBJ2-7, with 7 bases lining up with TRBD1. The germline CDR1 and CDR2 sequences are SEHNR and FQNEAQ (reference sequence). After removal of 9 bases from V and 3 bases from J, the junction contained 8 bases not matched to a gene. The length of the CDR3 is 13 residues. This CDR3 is CASHGQAVYEQYF. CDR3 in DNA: TGTGCCAGTCACGGACAGGCGGTCTACGAGCAGTACTTC.

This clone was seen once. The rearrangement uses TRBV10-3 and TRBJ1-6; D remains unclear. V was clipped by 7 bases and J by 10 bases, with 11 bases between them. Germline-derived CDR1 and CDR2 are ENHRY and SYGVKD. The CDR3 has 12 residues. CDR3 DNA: TGTGCCATCAAGGGCGCTGAATCACCCCTCCACTTT. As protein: CAIKGAESPLHF.

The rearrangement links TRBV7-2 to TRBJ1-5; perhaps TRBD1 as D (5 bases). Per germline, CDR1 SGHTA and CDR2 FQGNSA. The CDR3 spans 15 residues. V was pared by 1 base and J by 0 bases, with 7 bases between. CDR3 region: CASSLGQSSNQPQHF. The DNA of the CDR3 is TGTGCCAGCAGCTTAGGACAGTCTAGCAATCAGCCCCAGCATTTT.